Presented here are 14 T cell receptor beta chains from one specimen sequenced in a study of Ad26.COV2.S vaccination and SARS-CoV-2 variants. Libraries were prepared by immunoSEQ multiplex PCR; TCRdb keeps only in-frame clonotypes and omits some of them. The data hold about 440,000 clones, with roughly 91% observed a single time. Treatment specified: around 19 received Ad26.COV2.S at low or high dose, single or two shots; several received placebo; per-sample allocation not given. Sample collection was performed on day 63 after the first vaccine or placebo injection. The source was peripheral blood, collected in a trial of Ad26.COV2.S vaccine versus placebo. All receptors come from a person between 18 and 65 years old who received the Ad26.COV2.S COVID-19 vaccine or a placebo.

A single count supports this clone. The chain combines TRBV6-1 with TRBJ2-4, with 12 bases that match TRBD1. Trimming at V came to 4 bases and at J to 2 bases, leaving 9 bases not matched to a gene. There are 18 residues in the CDR3. Germline V lookup: CDR1 MNHNS, CDR2 SASEGT. The CDR3 DNA reads TGTGCCAGCAGTGTGGGACAGGGGGCTTTTCGGACCAAAAACATTCAGTACTTC. Protein sequence: CASSVGQGAFRTKNIQYF.

This chain uses TRBV12-3 or TRBV12-4 with TRBJ2-7; 7 nucleotides align to TRBD2. The CDR3 has 13 residues. V shed 11 bases, J shed 0 bases, and the junction held 7 bases outside the gene matches. CDR3 coding DNA: TGTGCCGTTATACAGCGGGACTCCTACGAGCAGTACTTC. Protein product: CAVIQRDSYEQYF.

J is TRBJ2-1 and V is TRBV4-3, with D hard to call. The CDR3 length is 16 residues. The V gene lost 0 bases and the J gene lost 0 bases, with 9 bases spanning the gap. CDR1 and CDR2 from the germline V gene are LGHNA and YSLEER. For the CDR3, the DNA is TGCGCCAGCAGCCAAGATGGCCCTAGCTCCTACAATGAGCAGTTCTTC. This translates into CASSQDGPSSYNEQFF.

The chain employs TRBV6-6 and TRBJ1-2, with D perhaps TRBD1 (5 bases). The length of the CDR3 is 14 residues. V lost 6 bases to trimming and J lost 3 bases, with 14 bases between them. The germline gives CDR1 MNHNY, CDR2 SVGAGI (reference sequence). The CDR3 loop reads CASSTLTGYYGYTF. CDR3 nucleotides: TGTGCCAGCAGCACCCTAACAGGCTACTATGGCTACACCTTC.

A single count supports this clone. The chain joins TRBV15 to TRBJ2-1; D unclear. Between the trimmed V and J ends, which lost 0 bases and 0 bases, there was a span of 21 bases. Germline V gene sequence: CDR1 LNHNV, CDR2 YYDKDF (reference sequence). This CDR3 region has 20 residues. The CDR3 region is CATSRESGFYFMSSYNEQFF. The CDR3 DNA is TGTGCCACCAGCAGAGAATCTGGGTTTTACTTCATGAGCTCCTACAATGAGCAGTTCTTC.

The J gene is TRBJ1-4, the V gene TRBV7-2; D is perhaps TRBD1 (5 bases). The length of the CDR3 is 15 residues. Trimming cost V 5 bases and J 5 bases, with 15 bases left between them. Germline loops: CDR1 SGHTA, CDR2 FQGNSA. The CDR3 protein is CASSLQRGINEKLFF. The DNA of the CDR3 is TGTGCCAGCAGCCTCCAGAGGGGAATAAATGAAAAACTGTTTTTT.

The chain links TRBV28 to TRBJ2-4, with D tentatively TRBD2 (5 bases). In germline, CDR1 is MDHEN, CDR2 SYDVKM. The CDR3 is 17 amino acids. V was shortened by 8 bases and J by 0 bases, with 20 bases between the two germline ends. As DNA, the CDR3 is TGTGCCAGCGCTTTGAGAGGGAGAGGGCTAGCCAAAAACATTCAGTACTTC. Amino acids: CASALRGRGLAKNIQYF.

V and J are TRBV2 and TRBJ2-7, with a weak D call TRBD1 (6 bases). Trimming removed 6 bases from V and 3 bases from J, with 12 bases in between. Germline V CDR1 and CDR2: SNHLY, FYNNEI. The CDR3 is 13 residues long. The CDR3 is CASRTGTIYEQYF. The CDR3 DNA reads as TGTGCCAGCAGAACCGGGACAATCTACGAGCAGTACTTC.

The chain recombines TRBV7-2 with TRBJ2-4; D gene ambiguous. The V end was cut by 4 bases, the J end by 7 bases, with 14 bases between. The CDR3 length is 14 residues. Germline-derived CDR1 and CDR2 are SGHTA and FQGNSA. CDR3 loop: CASSSPRPPNIQYF. CDR3 coding DNA: TGTGCCAGCAGCTCCCCCAGGCCTCCTAACATTCAGTACTTC.

This rearrangement joins TRBV9 to TRBJ1-2; the D gene is possibly TRBD1 (5 bases). The germline V gene encodes CDR1 SGDLS and CDR2 YYNGEE. The CDR3 loop spans 15 amino acids. The ends were cut back, 0 bases at V and 6 bases at J, with 15 bases in the middle. The CDR3 DNA sequence: TGTGCCAGCAGCGTAGGGGGAGGGGACGCCGATGGCTACACCTTC. Amino acid sequence: CASSVGGGDADGYTF. The full variable domain, completed using reference TRBV9 and TRBJ1-2, is DSGVTQTPKHLITATGQRVTLRCSPRSGDLSVYWYQQSLDQGLQFLIQYYNGEERAKGNILERFSAQQFPDLHSELNLSSLELGDSALYFCASSVGGGDADGYTFGSGTRLTVV.

The CDR3 sequence is CASGARGAGANVLTF. CDR3 in DNA: TGTGCCAGTGGAGCCAGGGGGGCTGGGGCCAACGTCCTGACTTTC. V gene TRBV19 combines with J gene TRBJ2-6, with D perhaps matching TRBD1 (7 bases). Germline CDR1 LNHDA, CDR2 SQIVND (reference sequence). Trimming removed 8 bases at V and 2 bases at J, with 13 bases between. This CDR3 spans 15 amino acids.

The chain combines TRBV5-6 with TRBJ1-6; a possible D gene is TRBD1 (5 bases). The CDR3 runs to 16 residues. CDR1 and CDR2 (germline): SGHDT, YYEEEE. Trimming pared 0 bases from V and 4 bases from J, leaving 11 bases between. This CDR3 is CASSLGSGRYNSPLHF. In DNA, the CDR3 is TGTGCCAGCAGCTTGGGATCAGGGCGGTATAATTCACCCCTCCACTTT.

Notes on this clone: Other DNA variants within this sample encode the same CDR3. The rearrangement uses TRBV19 and TRBJ1-5; D call uncertain. The CDR3 has 12 residues. The germline gives CDR1 LNHDA, CDR2 SQIVND (reference sequence). V was shortened by 1 base and J by 4 bases, with 2 bases between the two germline ends. CDR3 in DNA: TGTGCCAGTAGTATAGGGAATCAGCCCCAGCATTTT. This codes for CASSIGNQPQHF. Combining the CDR3 with reference TRBV19 and TRBJ1-5 gives the whole variable domain DGGITQSPKYLFRKEGQNVTLSCEQNLNHDAMYWYRQDPGQGLRLIYYSQIVNDFQKGDIAEGYSVSREKKESFPLTVTSAQKNPTAFYLCASSIGNQPQHFGDGTRLSIL.

This chain uses TRBV30 with TRBJ1-1, with D unresolved. The CDR3 runs 13 residues. Trimming cost V 1 base and J 1 base, with 7 bases left between them. Germline values: CDR1 GTSNPN, CDR2 SVGIG (reference sequence). The CDR3 loop reads CAWSGMSNTEAFF. CDR3 nucleotides: TGTGCCTGGAGTGGTATGTCGAACACTGAAGCTTTCTTT.